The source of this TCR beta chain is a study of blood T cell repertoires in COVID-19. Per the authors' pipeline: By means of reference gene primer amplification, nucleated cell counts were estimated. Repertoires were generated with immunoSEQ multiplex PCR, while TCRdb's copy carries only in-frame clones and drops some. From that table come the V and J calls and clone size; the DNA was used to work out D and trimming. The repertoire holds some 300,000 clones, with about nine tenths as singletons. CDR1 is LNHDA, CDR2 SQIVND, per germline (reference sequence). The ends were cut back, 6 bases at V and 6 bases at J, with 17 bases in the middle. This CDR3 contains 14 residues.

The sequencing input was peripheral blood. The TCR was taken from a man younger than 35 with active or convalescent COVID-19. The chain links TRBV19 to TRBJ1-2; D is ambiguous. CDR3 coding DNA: TGTGCCAGTAGCGCCGGCTCAGGTGGCGATGGCTACACCTTC. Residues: CASSAGSGGDGYTF.